This entry lists 10 T cell receptor beta chains sequenced from one sample in a study of T cells in Graves' hyperthyroidism and ophthalmopathy. From RNA transcripts, TCR beta CDR3 regions were amplified. During a first-round RT-PCR of the TCR CDR3, the HTBI primer set was used. MiXCR, run by TCRdb on the multiplex PCR reads, gives a single entry per CDR3 protein. This sample carries 350,000 to 400,000 distinct CDR3 sequences, 14% to 15% of them seen once, and the ten largest clones take approximately 32%. Sequences were obtained from blood. Receptors were obtained from a young woman with Graves' hyperthyroidism.

The gene calls are TRBV12-3 or TRBV12-4 and TRBJ1-2; no clear D gene. This CDR3 is built from 12 residues. V gave up 2 bases and J gave up 7 bases, with 8 bases separating them. In DNA form, the CDR3 reads TGTGCCAGCAGTTTATCCATCGGTGGCTACACCTTC. Translating it yields CASSLSIGGYTF.

The chain is built from TRBV28 and TRBJ2-1, with TRBD2 identical over 8 bases. Trimming cost V 3 bases and J 12 bases; bases outside gene matches: 4. The CDR3 loop spans 12 amino acids. From germline, CDR1 is MDHEN and CDR2 SYDVKM. Here the CDR3 reads CASSFYGTRQFF. The CDR3 nucleotides read TGTGCCAGCAGTTTCTATGGGACTAGGCAGTTCTTC. The full variable domain, its missing parts supplied by reference TRBV28 and TRBJ2-1, is DVKVTQSSRYLVKRTGEKVFLECVQDMDHENMFWYRQDPGLGLRLIYFSYDVKMKEKGDIPEGYSVSREKKERFSLILESASTNQTSMYLCASSFYGTRQFFGPGTRLTVL.

The chain uses TRBV20-1 and TRBJ2-7, with 9 bases that match TRBD1. Looked up from germline, CDR1 is DFQATT and CDR2 is SNEGSKA (reference sequence). V dropped 5 bases and J dropped 2; count of bases not matched to a gene: 7. This CDR3 has 14 residues. CDR3 DNA: TGCAGTGCTTCCGGGACAGGGAGCCCCTACGAGCAGTACTTC. Translating it yields CSASGTGSPYEQYF.

Concerning this clonotype itself: No conserved phenylalanine or tryptophan is present at the end of the CDR3, so a read error is the likely explanation. The chain joins TRBV28 to TRBJ2-7, with D perhaps matching TRBD1 or TRBD2 (5 bases each). The CDR3 totals 14 residues. Germline V gene sequence: CDR1 MDHEN, CDR2 SYDVKM. V was clipped by 6 bases and J by 0 bases, with 12 bases between them. The CDR3 DNA follows: TGTGCCAGCAGCCTCGGTGGGGGCTCCTACGAGCAGTACCTC. This gives the protein CASSLGGGSYEQYL.

In this sample, this clonotype turned up many times. The J gene is TRBJ2-5, the V gene TRBV28; D unclear. The CDR3 totals 13 residues. V lost 4 bases and J 6 bases, leaving 12 bases between the germline ends. The germline V gene encodes CDR1 MDHEN and CDR2 SYDVKM. The CDR3 loop is CASSSGPLKTQYF. The CDR3 nucleotides are TGTGCCAGCAGTTCTGGTCCCCTAAAGACCCAGTACTTC. Full variable domain (remainder filled in from reference TRBV28 and TRBJ2-5): DVKVTQSSRYLVKRTGEKVFLECVQDMDHENMFWYRQDPGLGLRLIYFSYDVKMKEKGDIPEGYSVSREKKERFSLILESASTNQTSMYLCASSSGPLKTQYFGPGTRLLVL.

Concerning this clonotype: This may be a read error: a much more frequent sequence differs by one nucleotide. V is TRBV7-9 and J is TRBJ2-7; D possibly corresponds to TRBD2 (6 bases). The V gene's germline CDR1 is SEHNR and CDR2 FQNEAQ (reference sequence). V was cut by 4 bases and J by 9 bases, with 19 bases left in between. This CDR3 is 14 amino acids long. CDR3 DNA sequence: TGTGCCAGCAGCTCCCTCCGAACGGGAGACGTGCAGTACTTC. It codes for CASSSLRTGDVQYF. Variable domain in full (rest from reference TRBV7-9 and TRBJ2-7): DTGVSQNPRHKITKRGQNVTFRCDPISEHNRLYWYRQTLGQGPEFLTYFQNEAQLEKSRLLSDRFSAERPKGSFSTLEIQRTEQGDSAMYLCASSSLRTGDVQYFGPGTRLTVT.

The sample holds many counts of this clonotype. This sequence joins TRBV11-2 and TRBJ1-1; D remains ambiguous. V was clipped by 0 bases and J by 0 bases, with 8 bases between them. Germline CDR1 is SGHAT and CDR2 is FQNNGV. The CDR3 runs 15 residues. The CDR3 protein is CASSLEGDLNTEAFF. CDR3 coding DNA: TGTGCCAGCAGCTTAGAAGGAGACTTGAACACTGAAGCTTTCTTT.

This clonotype was picked up many times. For the CDR3, the DNA is TGCGCCAGCAGCCAAACCCCTAGCGGATACGAGCAGTACTTC. Protein sequence: CASSQTPSGYEQYF. This rearrangement joins TRBV4-1 to TRBJ2-7; 7 bases align to TRBD2. Germline CDR1 reads MGHRA; CDR2 reads YSYEKL. CDR3 length: 14 amino acids. Losses at the gene ends were 2 bases for V and 4 bases for J; bases not matched to a gene: 5.

This clonotype was observed a handful of times. The rearrangement uses TRBV20-1 and TRBJ2-4, with D uncertain. The V and J ends lost 2 bases and 12 bases respectively, with 14 bases between them. The CDR3 consists of 12 residues. CDR1 DFQATT and CDR2 SNEGSKA come from the germline V gene (reference sequence). The DNA of the CDR3 is TGCAGTGCTAGACCCGAGTCCTTATATCAGTACTTC. This codes for CSARPESLYQYF.

At least ten counts were recorded for this clonotype. The chain links TRBV2 to TRBJ1-1; D not resolved. The CDR3 consists of 13 residues. CDR1 is SNHLY and CDR2 is FYNNEI in the germline V gene. V was trimmed by 6 bases and J by 4 bases, leaving 12 bases between them. This CDR3 reads CASRLVQTTEAFF. CDR3 coding DNA: TGTGCCAGCAGACTTGTACAGACCACTGAAGCTTTCTTT.